This T cell receptor beta chain was documented in a study of PD-1 blockade in classical Hodgkin lymphoma. The study's findings and limits: Lower baseline TCR diversity was reported for newly diagnosed patients than for healthy donors. Significant TCR diversity gains by C4D1 occurred in CD4+ but not CD8+ cells. Diversity similar to that of newly diagnosed patients was seen at baseline in complete responders.

Clones were sequenced by immunoSEQ multiplex PCR, and TCRdb holds only the in-frame ones, with some missing. The sample carries just under 65,000 clones, about 92% recorded once. Stated time point: cycle 4 day 1 (C4D1), after around six weeks of nivolumab. There was relapse after autologous stem cell transplantation in every patient, and there was variation in brentuximab vedotin exposure. Germline V gene data show CDR1 as LNHNV and CDR2 as YYDKDF (reference sequence). V lost 0 bases to trimming and J lost 0 bases, with 6 bases between them. CDR3 length: 14 residues. Comment on this clone: Its antigen is not known.

The rearrangement joins TRBV15 to TRBJ2-7; no firm D call. The origin of this receptor is a human donor with classical Hodgkin lymphoma. This specimen was peripheral blood mononuclear cells (PBMCs), taken before the fourth cycle of nivolumab. CDR3 sequence (DNA): TGTGCCACCAGCAGAGAGGTGAGCTCCTACGAGCAGTACTTC. Translation: CATSREVSSYEQYF.